This T cell receptor beta chain stems from a study of T-cell reconstitution after alpha-beta-depleted transplantation in children. TCRbeta library preparation incorporated unique molecular identifiers. TCRdb re-analysed the PCR reads in MiXCR, keeping a single row per CDR3 protein. The sample includes hundreds of thousands of distinct CDR3 sequences, under 20% of them seen just once. Germline loops: CDR1 MDHEN, CDR2 SYDVKM. The CDR3 is made up of 14 amino acids. With 7 bases clipped from V and 7 bases from J, the junction kept 9 bases outside the gene matches. The TCR originated in a male patient between 2 and 15 years old who had a stem cell transplant for acute lymphoblastic leukemia, so the T cells may come from the graft donor. The V gene is TRBV28, the J gene TRBJ1-5, with 8 bases lining up with TRBD1. The sequences come from PBMCs, mostly from graft donor cells, collected 360 days after TCRalphabeta/CD19-depleted stem cell transplant. DNA of the CDR3: TGTGCCAGCACTTTCTCGACAGGGGCGCAGCCCCAGCATTTT. Translated: CASTFSTGAQPQHF. Complete variable domain (other parts from reference TRBV28 and TRBJ1-5): DVKVTQSSRYLVKRTGEKVFLECVQDMDHENMFWYRQDPGLGLRLIYFSYDVKMKEKGDIPEGYSVSREKKERFSLILESASTNQTSMYLCASTFSTGAQPQHFGDGTRLSIL.